This passage covers 28 T cell receptor beta chains from one sample sequenced in a study of blood T cells in healthy people across ages. The authors ran a second PCR of 7 to 11 cycles using a sample-barcoded 5' primer and a J-beta primer mix. MiXCR, run by TCRdb on the 5' RACE reads, gives a single entry per CDR3 protein. The sample records 2 million or so distinct CDR3 sequences, around half being singletons. The sample comprised blood. The receptor source for this set is a woman aged 40-49 years in good health.

This clonotype was counted a few times. V usage is TRBV5-8 and J usage is TRBJ2-1; 11 positions match TRBD2. Germline V gene lookup returns CDR1 SGHTS and CDR2 YDEGEE. The ends lost 5 bases at V and 8 bases at J; junction bases unmatched: 9. This CDR3 comprises 15 residues. The CDR3 is CASRISGGVSDEQFF. CDR3 sequence (DNA): TGTGCCAGCAGAATTAGCGGGGGGGTATCTGATGAGCAGTTCTTC.

The gene calls are TRBV7-2 and TRBJ2-6; 8 bases fit TRBD2. V shed 4 bases and J 3 bases; nucleotides not matched to a gene: 2. The CDR3 has 15 residues. Germline V gene sequence: CDR1 SGHTA, CDR2 FQGNSA. CDR3 protein: CASSSAGVGANVLTF. CDR3 DNA: TGTGCCAGCAGCTCAGCGGGAGTTGGGGCCAACGTCCTGACTTTC. Using reference TRBV7-2 and TRBJ2-6 for the parts outside the CDR3, the full variable domain is GAGVSQSPSNKVTEKGKDVELRCDPISGHTALYWYRQSLGQGLEFLIYFQGNSAPDKSGLPSDRFSAERTGGSVSTLTIQRTQQEDSAVYLCASSSAGVGANVLTFGAGSRLTVL.

The V call is TRBV5-1, the J call TRBJ2-3, with TRBD1 identical over 8 bases. The CDR3 covers 15 residues. J lost 8 bases, V lost 0 bases, and 8 bases had no gene match. Germline V gene lookup returns CDR1 SGHRS and CDR2 YFSETQ. Written as DNA, the CDR3 is TGCGCCAGCAGCTTGGACGGGACAGGCTTAGCTACGCAGTATTTT. As protein: CASSLDGTGLATQYF.

This chain links TRBV5-1 with TRBJ2-1; D remains ambiguous. The CDR3 contains 15 residues. CDR1 SGHRS and CDR2 YFSETQ come from the germline V gene. V lost 2 bases and J 1 base, leaving 10 bases between the germline ends. The CDR3: CASSFSPRSYNEQFF. CDR3 DNA: TGCGCCAGCAGCTTTAGTCCTAGGTCCTACAATGAGCAGTTCTTC.

This clonotype showed up just once. The V and J genes are TRBV29-1 and TRBJ2-3; no clear D gene. Germline assignment: CDR1 SQVTM and CDR2 ANQGSEA. CDR3 length: 16 amino acids. Trimming cost V 1 base and J 2 bases, with 16 bases left between them. CDR3 nucleotide sequence: TGCAGCGTTGAAGTCTCAGGCTTCACGGTCACAGATACGCAGTATTTT. Protein product: CSVEVSGFTVTDTQYF.

The chain links TRBV12-3 or TRBV12-4 to TRBJ2-3, with 8 bases lining up with TRBD2. This CDR3 contains 16 residues. The trim removed 3 bases at V and 5 bases at J, leaving 10 bases unmatched. The CDR3 here is CASSLLITGGQDTQYF. The CDR3 DNA is TGTGCCAGCAGTTTGTTGATAACGGGGGGGCAAGATACGCAGTATTTT.

V is TRBV3-1 and J is TRBJ2-1; TRBD2 matches 11 bases. With V trimmed by 0 bases and J by 6 bases, 7 bases remained unmatched. Germline CDR1 and CDR2: LGHDT and YNNKEL (reference sequence). CDR3 length: 17 amino acids. The CDR3 nucleotides are TGTGCCAGCAGCCAAGATGAACTAGCGGGAGTCGTCAATGAGCAGTTCTTC. It encodes CASSQDELAGVVNEQFF.

This clonotype was observed once. The junction departs from the called germline gene at one end, perhaps through a read error. This sequence joins TRBV12-3 or TRBV12-4 and TRBJ2-5; no definite D call. This CDR3 is built from 15 residues. CDR3 sequence reads: CAGSLGQTMQETQYF. The CDR3 DNA is TGTGCCGGCAGTTTGGGCCAGACGATGCAAGAGACCCAGTACTTC.

The V call is TRBV28, the J call TRBJ2-3; 7 bases line up with TRBD1. J lost 7 bases, V lost 2 bases, and 6 bases had no gene match. Germline CDR1 reads MDHEN; CDR2 reads SYDVKM. The CDR3 sequence is 14 residues long. CDR3 protein: CASSLTGVVNTQYF. The CDR3 DNA follows: TGTGCCAGCAGTTTAACAGGGGTGGTAAATACGCAGTATTTT.

This clonotype has just a few counts. The CDR3, as DNA: TGCGCCAGCAGCCAAGTTGCAGGGGCGGGAGAGACCCAGTACTTC. It yields the protein CASSQVAGAGETQYF. The V and J genes are TRBV4-3 and TRBJ2-5; D is possibly TRBD1 (6 bases). Looked up from germline, CDR1 is LGHNA and CDR2 is YSLEER. CDR3 length equals 15 residues. Trimming removed 1 base at V and 4 bases at J, with 13 bases between.

This rearrangement joins TRBV20-1 to TRBJ2-3, with 9 bases fitting TRBD1. The CDR3 runs 20 residues. CDR1 is DFQATT, CDR2 SNEGSKA, per germline (reference sequence). V was pared by 0 bases and J by 6 bases, with 22 bases of the junction left unmatched. CDR3 nucleotides: TGCAGTGCTAGAGATTCAACAGGGACAGGGAAGAATGTCGGATTGGATACGCAGTATTTT. Protein: CSARDSTGTGKNVGLDTQYF.

The genes are TRBV6-6 and TRBJ1-5; 8 bases map to TRBD1. Trimming took 7 bases from V and 7 from J; bases not matched to a gene: 6. Germline CDR1 MNHNY, CDR2 SVGAGI (reference sequence). The CDR3 runs 13 residues. CDR3 DNA: TGTGCCAGCACCGGACAGGGTGGACAGCCCCAGCATTTT. Translated, it gives CASTGQGGQPQHF.

The V call is TRBV29-1, the J call TRBJ2-5; possibly TRBD1 or TRBD2 for D (5 bases each). The CDR3 covers 16 residues. V gave up 8 bases and J gave up 7 bases, with 29 bases separating them. Germline-derived CDR1 and CDR2 are SQVTM and ANQGSEA. The CDR3 DNA sequence: TGCAGCTCCAGCAGGGCCGAGGGGTACTCTTTGGGGACCCAGTACTTC. It translates to CSSSRAEGYSLGTQYF.

This clonotype was observed a handful of times. The chain carries TRBV6-2 or TRBV6-3 and TRBJ2-5, with D perhaps matching TRBD2 (5 bases). The germline gives CDR1 MNHEY, CDR2 SVGEGT. This CDR3 is 15 amino acids long. V was cut by 0 bases and J by 5 bases, with 13 bases left in between. The CDR3 bases are TGTGCCAGCAGTTACTCGATCCCTAGCAGCGAGACCCAGTACTTC. Residues: CASSYSIPSSETQYF.

V usage is TRBV12-3 or TRBV12-4 and J usage is TRBJ2-5; D possibly corresponds to TRBD1 (7 bases). The length of the CDR3 is 15 residues. The V gene lost 6 bases and the J gene lost 4 bases, with 18 bases spanning the gap. The CDR3 nucleotides read TGTGCCAGCAGGGAGGGGACAGTTGATCTAGAGACCCAGTACTTC. Residues: CASREGTVDLETQYF.

The V gene is TRBV20-1, the J gene TRBJ2-7; D not resolved. The J call may be wrong; the DNA end is better matched by TRBJ2-4. This CDR3 contains 15 residues. Germline assignment: CDR1 DFQATT and CDR2 SNEGSKA (reference sequence). Written as DNA, the CDR3 is TGCAGTGCCATTAGCCCTTTAGTCCGTCCAAACATTCAGTACTTC. As protein: CSAISPLVRPNIQYF.

This clonotype was seen a handful of times. The chain joins TRBV6-5 to TRBJ2-7; D ambiguous. There are 12 residues in the CDR3. The germline CDR1 and CDR2 sequences are MNHEY and SVGAGI. V lost 5 bases to trimming and J lost 2 bases, with 7 bases between them. The CDR3 DNA reads TGTGCCAGCAGTGTCGGTCCCTACGAGCAGTACTTC. Encoded protein: CASSVGPYEQYF.

The chain is built from TRBV27 and TRBJ1-1; D is unclear. The ends were cut back, 0 bases at V and 5 bases at J, with 10 bases in the middle. CDR3 length: 14 amino acids. From germline, CDR1 is MNHEY and CDR2 SMNVEV (reference sequence). CDR3 sequence reads: CASSLSLGITEAFF. CDR3 in DNA: TGTGCCAGCAGTTTATCGTTGGGGATAACTGAAGCTTTCTTT.

CDR3 coding DNA: TGCAGTGTCTTGGACAGTAGGGAGCAGTTCTTC. Encoded protein: CSVLDSREQFF. The rearrangement uses TRBV20-1 and TRBJ2-1; perhaps TRBD1 as D (6 bases). Germline V gene data show CDR1 as DFQATT and CDR2 as SNEGSKA (reference sequence). The CDR3 is 11 residues long. The ends were cut back, 7 bases at V and 10 bases at J, with 14 bases in the middle.

Only a few counts were recorded for this clonotype. The chain couples TRBV27 to TRBJ2-1; a possible D gene is TRBD2 (7 bases). Germline V gene sequence: CDR1 MNHEY, CDR2 SMNVEV (reference sequence). The CDR3 is 15 amino acids. V shed 1 base and J shed 5 bases, with 12 bases lying between them. The CDR3 loop reads CASSLWQGRDNEQFF. The CDR3, as DNA: TGTGCCAGCAGTTTATGGCAGGGGAGGGACAATGAGCAGTTCTTC.

This clonotype was counted once. V is TRBV7-2 and J is TRBJ2-2; 9 bases match TRBD2. Germline V gene data show CDR1 as SGHTA and CDR2 as FQGNSA. The CDR3 runs to 14 residues. With 1 base clipped from V and 8 bases from J, the junction kept 2 bases outside the gene matches. Here the CDR3 DNA reads TGTGCCAGCAGCTTAGGACTAGCGGTGGGGGAGCTGTTTTTT. It codes for CASSLGLAVGELFF.

The chain recombines TRBV11-2 with TRBJ2-4; the match to TRBD2 covers 9 bases. Germline V gene data show CDR1 as SGHAT and CDR2 as FQNNGV. This CDR3 is 16 amino acids long. With V trimmed by 1 base and J by 3 bases, 4 bases remained unmatched. As DNA, the CDR3 is TGTGCCAGCAGCTTAGCCAGCGGGGGGTTCAAAAACATTCAGTACTTC. Its protein product is CASSLASGGFKNIQYF.

The chain joins TRBV20-1 to TRBJ2-1; D not resolved. CDR3 length equals 14 residues. V lost 4 bases and J 3 bases, leaving 13 bases between the germline ends. Germline V gene data show CDR1 as DFQATT and CDR2 as SNEGSKA (reference sequence). The DNA for the CDR3 is TGCAGTGCTAATAGGCTCGCGGACTACAATGAGCAGTTCTTC. This encodes CSANRLADYNEQFF.

This chain joins TRBV7-9 and TRBJ2-1, with 7 positions matching TRBD1. This CDR3 region has 17 residues. The trim removed 4 bases at V and 0 bases at J, leaving 9 bases unmatched. Germline lookup yields CDR1 SEHNR and CDR2 FQNEAQ (reference sequence). CDR3 DNA sequence: TGTGCCAGCAGCTCGCCGGGACAGAGAGGCTCCTACAATGAGCAGTTCTTC. Protein: CASSSPGQRGSYNEQFF.

This clonotype was detected only a few times. The chain uses TRBV11-2 and TRBJ2-4; D remains ambiguous. In germline, CDR1 is SGHAT, CDR2 FQNNGV. V lost 2 bases and J lost 3, with 11 bases in between. The CDR3 loop spans 15 amino acids. The CDR3 loop is CASSLTADDKNIQYF. The CDR3 DNA follows: TGTGCCAGCAGCTTAACGGCAGACGACAAAAACATTCAGTACTTC.

This clonotype was picked up many times. CDR3: CASSLALANEQYF. The CDR3 DNA sequence: TGTGCCAGCAGTTTAGCGTTGGCAAACGAGCAGTACTTC. The rearrangement uses TRBV12-3 or TRBV12-4 and TRBJ2-4; no firm D call. With the DNA end fitting TRBJ2-7 better, the J assignment may be wrong. The length of the CDR3 is 13 residues.

In this sample, this clonotype turned up a few times. The chain recombines TRBV24-1 with TRBJ2-3; 10 nucleotides match TRBD1. Germline CDR1 and CDR2: KGHDR and SFDVKD. The CDR3 loop spans 15 amino acids. The J segment lost 4 bases and the V segment lost 2 bases, leaving 2 bases of the junction unmatched. CDR3 DNA sequence: TGTGCCACCAGTGATTCCGGACAGGGGGCAGATACGCAGTATTTT. It specifies CATSDSGQGADTQYF.

This clonotype was detected a few times. V and J are TRBV7-9 and TRBJ2-6; D remains unclear. Germline V CDR1 and CDR2: SEHNR, FQNEAQ (reference sequence). Trimming stripped 2 bases from V and 0 bases from J, with 14 bases between. CDR3 length: 18 amino acids. The CDR3: CASSLSARIFSGANVLTF. The CDR3 nucleotides are TGTGCCAGCAGCTTAAGTGCCAGGATCTTCTCTGGGGCCAACGTCCTGACTTTC.